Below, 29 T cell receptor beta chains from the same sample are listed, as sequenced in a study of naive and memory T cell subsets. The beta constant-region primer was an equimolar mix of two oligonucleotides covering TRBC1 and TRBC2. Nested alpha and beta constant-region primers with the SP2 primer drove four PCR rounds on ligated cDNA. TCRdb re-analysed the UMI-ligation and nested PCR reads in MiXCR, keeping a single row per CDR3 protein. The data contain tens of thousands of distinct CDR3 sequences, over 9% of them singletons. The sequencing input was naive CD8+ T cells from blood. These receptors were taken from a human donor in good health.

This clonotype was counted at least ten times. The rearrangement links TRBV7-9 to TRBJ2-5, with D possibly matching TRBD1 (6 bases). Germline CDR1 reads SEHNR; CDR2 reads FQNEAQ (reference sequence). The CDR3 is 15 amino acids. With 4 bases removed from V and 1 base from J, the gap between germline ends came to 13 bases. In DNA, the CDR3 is TGTGCCAGCAGCTCGCCCACAGGGCTCCAAGAGACCCAGTACTTC. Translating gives CASSSPTGLQETQYF.

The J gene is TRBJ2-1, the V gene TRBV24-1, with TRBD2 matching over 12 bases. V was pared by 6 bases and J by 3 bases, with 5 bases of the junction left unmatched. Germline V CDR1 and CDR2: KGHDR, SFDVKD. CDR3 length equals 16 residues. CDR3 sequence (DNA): TGTGCCACCAGTTCTAGCGGGAGGGAGGTCTACAATGAGCAGTTCTTC. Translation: CATSSSGREVYNEQFF.

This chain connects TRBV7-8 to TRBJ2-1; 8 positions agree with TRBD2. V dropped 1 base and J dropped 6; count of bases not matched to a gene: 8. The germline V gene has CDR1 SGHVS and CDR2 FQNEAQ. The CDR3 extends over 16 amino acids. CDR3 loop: CASSLVARTSTNEQFF. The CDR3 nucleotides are TGTGCCAGCAGCTTAGTAGCAAGGACTAGCACCAATGAGCAGTTCTTC.

CDR3 residues: CASSRGTGLTEAFF. The CDR3 DNA follows: TGTGCCAGCAGCCGCGGGACGGGGCTGACTGAAGCTTTCTTT. This chain uses TRBV14 with TRBJ1-1, with a possible D match to TRBD1 (5 bases). V shed 4 bases and J shed 5 bases, with 14 bases lying between them. The CDR3 consists of 14 residues. CDR1 and CDR2 (germline): SGHDN, FVKESK.

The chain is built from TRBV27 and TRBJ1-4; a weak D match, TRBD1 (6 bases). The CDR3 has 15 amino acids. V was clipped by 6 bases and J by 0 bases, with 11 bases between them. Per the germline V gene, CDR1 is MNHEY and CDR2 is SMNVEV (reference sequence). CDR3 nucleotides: TGTGCCAGCAGCCGGGGGCCTGCAACTAATGAAAAACTGTTTTTT. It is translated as CASSRGPATNEKLFF.

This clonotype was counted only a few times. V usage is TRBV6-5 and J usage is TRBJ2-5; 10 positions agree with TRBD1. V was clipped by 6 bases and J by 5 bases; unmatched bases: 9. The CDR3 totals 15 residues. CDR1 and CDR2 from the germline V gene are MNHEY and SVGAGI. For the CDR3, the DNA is TGTGCCAGCAGCCAGACGACAGGGGGCGCGGAGACCCAGTACTTC. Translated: CASSQTTGGAETQYF.

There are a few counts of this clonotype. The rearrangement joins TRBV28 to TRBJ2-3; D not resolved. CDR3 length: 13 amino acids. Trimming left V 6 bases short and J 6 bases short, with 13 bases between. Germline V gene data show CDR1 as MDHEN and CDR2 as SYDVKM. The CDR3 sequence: CASSTDFADTQYF. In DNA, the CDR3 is TGTGCCAGCAGCACCGACTTTGCGGATACGCAGTATTTT.

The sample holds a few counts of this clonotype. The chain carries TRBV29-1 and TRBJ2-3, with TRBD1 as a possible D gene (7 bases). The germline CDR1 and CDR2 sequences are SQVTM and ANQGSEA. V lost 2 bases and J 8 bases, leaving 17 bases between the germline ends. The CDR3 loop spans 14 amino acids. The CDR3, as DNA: TGCAGCGTTGAAACCAACAGGGGAGGAGGTACGCAGTATTTT. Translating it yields CSVETNRGGGTQYF.

The CDR3 DNA reads TGTGCCAGCAGTTTAGGAGCGGGAGGGCCTGGAGAGACCCAGTACTTC. This gives the protein CASSLGAGGPGETQYF. The rearrangement uses TRBV12-3 or TRBV12-4 and TRBJ2-5; 10 bases fit TRBD2. The ends lost 1 base at V and 4 bases at J; junction bases unmatched: 6. This CDR3 comprises 16 residues.

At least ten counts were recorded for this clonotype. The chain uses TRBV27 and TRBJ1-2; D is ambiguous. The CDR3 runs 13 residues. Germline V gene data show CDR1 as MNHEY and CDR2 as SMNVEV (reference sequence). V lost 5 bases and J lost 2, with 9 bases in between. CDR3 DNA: TGTGCCAGCAGTCTACGACCGAACTATGGCTACACCTTC. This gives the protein CASSLRPNYGYTF.

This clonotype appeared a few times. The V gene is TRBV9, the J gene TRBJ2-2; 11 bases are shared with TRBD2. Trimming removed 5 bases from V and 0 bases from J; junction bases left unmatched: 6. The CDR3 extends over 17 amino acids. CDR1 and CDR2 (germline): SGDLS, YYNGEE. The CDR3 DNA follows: TGTGCCAGCAGGGGGACTAGCGGACACGCGAACACCGGGGAGCTGTTTTTT. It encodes CASRGTSGHANTGELFF.

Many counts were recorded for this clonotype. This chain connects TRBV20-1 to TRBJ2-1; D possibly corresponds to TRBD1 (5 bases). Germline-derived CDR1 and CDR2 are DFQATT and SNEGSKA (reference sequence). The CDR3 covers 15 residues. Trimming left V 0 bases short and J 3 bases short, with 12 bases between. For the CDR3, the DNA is TGCAGTGCTAGAGATCCCCAGGGTTTCTACAATGAGCAGTTCTTC. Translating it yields CSARDPQGFYNEQFF.

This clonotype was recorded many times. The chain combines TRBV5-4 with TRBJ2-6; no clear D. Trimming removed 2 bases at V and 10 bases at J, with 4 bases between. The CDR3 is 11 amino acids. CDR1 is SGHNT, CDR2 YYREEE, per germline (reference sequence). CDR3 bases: TGTGCCAGCAGCTTAGGGAACGTCCTGACTTTC. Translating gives CASSLGNVLTF.

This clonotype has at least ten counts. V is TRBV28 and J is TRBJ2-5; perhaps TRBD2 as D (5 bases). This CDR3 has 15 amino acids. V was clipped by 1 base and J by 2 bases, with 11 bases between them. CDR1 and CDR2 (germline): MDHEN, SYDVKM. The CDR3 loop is CASSLSSSVQETQYF. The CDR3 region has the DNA TGTGCCAGCAGTTTATCTAGCAGCGTACAAGAGACCCAGTACTTC.

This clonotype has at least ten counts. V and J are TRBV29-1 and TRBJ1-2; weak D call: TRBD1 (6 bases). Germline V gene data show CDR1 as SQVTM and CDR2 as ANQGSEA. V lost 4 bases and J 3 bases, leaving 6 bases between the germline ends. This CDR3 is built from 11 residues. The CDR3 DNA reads TGCAGCGTTGGACAGGACTATGGCTACACCTTC. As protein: CSVGQDYGYTF.

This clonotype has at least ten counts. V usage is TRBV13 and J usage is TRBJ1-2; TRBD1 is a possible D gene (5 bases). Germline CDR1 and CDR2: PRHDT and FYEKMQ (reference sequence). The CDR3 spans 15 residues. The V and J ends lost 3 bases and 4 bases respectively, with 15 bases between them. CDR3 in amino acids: CASSFNLAGSYGYTF. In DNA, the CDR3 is TGTGCCAGCAGCTTCAACTTAGCAGGGAGCTATGGCTACACCTTC.

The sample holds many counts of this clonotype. The CDR3 sequence is CASSEAGAGSRYNEQFF. The CDR3 DNA is TGTGCCAGCAGTGAAGCGGGGGCGGGCTCCCGGTACAATGAGCAGTTCTTC. The genes are TRBV2 and TRBJ2-1; D is perhaps TRBD1 (6 bases). Deletions cut 0 bases from V and 4 bases from J, with 16 bases between. Germline V lookup: CDR1 SNHLY, CDR2 FYNNEI. The CDR3 has 17 residues.

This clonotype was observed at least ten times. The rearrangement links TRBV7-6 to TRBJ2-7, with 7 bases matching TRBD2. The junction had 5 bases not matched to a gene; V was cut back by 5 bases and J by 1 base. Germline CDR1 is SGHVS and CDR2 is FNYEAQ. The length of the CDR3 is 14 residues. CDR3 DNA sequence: TGTGCCAGCAGCCTTGGGGGGGAGTCCTACGAGCAGTACTTC. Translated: CASSLGGESYEQYF. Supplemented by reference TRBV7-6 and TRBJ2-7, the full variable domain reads GAGVSQSPRYKVTKRGQDVALRCDPISGHVSLYWYRQALGQGPEFLTYFNYEAQQDKSGLPNDRFSAERPEGSISTLTIQRTEQRDSAMYRCASSLGGESYEQYFGPGTRLTVT.

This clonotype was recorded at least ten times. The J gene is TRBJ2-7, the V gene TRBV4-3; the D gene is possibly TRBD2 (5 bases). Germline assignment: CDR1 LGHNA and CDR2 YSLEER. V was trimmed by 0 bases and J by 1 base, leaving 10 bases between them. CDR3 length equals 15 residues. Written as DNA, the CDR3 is TGCGCCAGCAGCCAAGACCGGACGGGATCCTACGAGCAGTACTTC. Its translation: CASSQDRTGSYEQYF.

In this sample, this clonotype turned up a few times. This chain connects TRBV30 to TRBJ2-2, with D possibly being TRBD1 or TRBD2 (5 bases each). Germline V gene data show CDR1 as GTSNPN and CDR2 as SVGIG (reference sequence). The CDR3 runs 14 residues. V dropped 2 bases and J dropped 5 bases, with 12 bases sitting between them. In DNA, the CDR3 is TGTGCCTGGAGTACCGGGACCCAGACCGGGGAGCTGTTTTTT. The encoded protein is CAWSTGTQTGELFF.

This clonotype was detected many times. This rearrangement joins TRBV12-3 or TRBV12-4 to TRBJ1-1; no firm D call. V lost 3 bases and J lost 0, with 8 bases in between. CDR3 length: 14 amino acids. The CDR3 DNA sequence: TGTGCCAGCAGTTTCCTTAGGGTGAACACTGAAGCTTTCTTT. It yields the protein CASSFLRVNTEAFF.

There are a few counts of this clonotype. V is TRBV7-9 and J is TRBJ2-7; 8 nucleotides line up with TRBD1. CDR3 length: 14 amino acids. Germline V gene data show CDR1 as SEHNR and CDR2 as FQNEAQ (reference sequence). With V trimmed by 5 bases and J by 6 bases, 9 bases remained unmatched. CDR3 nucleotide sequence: TGTGCCAGCAGCCCCCGGGACAGGCGAATCGAGCAGTACTTC. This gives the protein CASSPRDRRIEQYF.

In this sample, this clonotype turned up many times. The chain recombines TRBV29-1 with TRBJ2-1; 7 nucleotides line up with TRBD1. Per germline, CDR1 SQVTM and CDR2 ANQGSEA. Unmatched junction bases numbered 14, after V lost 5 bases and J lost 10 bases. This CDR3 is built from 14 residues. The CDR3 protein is CSVLGTDNLIEQFF. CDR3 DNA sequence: TGCAGCGTTCTTGGGACAGACAACCTTATCGAGCAGTTCTTC.

This CDR3 reads CASSYRSSSGRAHEQYF. For the CDR3, the DNA is TGTGCCAGCAGTTACCGCTCCTCTAGCGGGAGGGCCCACGAGCAGTACTTC. This chain uses TRBV6-2 or TRBV6-3 with TRBJ2-7, with 12 bases lining up with TRBD2. There are 17 residues in the CDR3. CDR1 and CDR2 (germline): MNHEY, SVGEGT. After removal of 2 bases from V and 5 bases from J, the junction contained 10 bases not matched to a gene.

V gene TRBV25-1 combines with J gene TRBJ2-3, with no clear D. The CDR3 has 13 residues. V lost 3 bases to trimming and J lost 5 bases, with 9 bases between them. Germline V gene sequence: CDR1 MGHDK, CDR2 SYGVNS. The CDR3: CASSEAVLDTQYF. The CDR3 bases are TGTGCCAGCAGTGAGGCAGTTTTAGATACGCAGTATTTT.

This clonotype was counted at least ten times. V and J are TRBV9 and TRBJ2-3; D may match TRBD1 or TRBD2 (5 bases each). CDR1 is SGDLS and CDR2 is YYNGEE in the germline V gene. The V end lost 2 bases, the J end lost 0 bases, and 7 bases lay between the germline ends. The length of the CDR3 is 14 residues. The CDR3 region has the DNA TGTGCCAGCAGCGTTGGGGACAGCACAGATACGCAGTATTTT. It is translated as CASSVGDSTDTQYF.

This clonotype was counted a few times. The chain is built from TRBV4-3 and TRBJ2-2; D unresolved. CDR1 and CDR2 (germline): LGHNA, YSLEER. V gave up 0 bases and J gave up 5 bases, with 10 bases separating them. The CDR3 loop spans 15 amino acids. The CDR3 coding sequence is TGCGCCAGCAGCCAAGATGCCCCTTTTACCGGGGAGCTGTTTTTT. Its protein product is CASSQDAPFTGELFF.

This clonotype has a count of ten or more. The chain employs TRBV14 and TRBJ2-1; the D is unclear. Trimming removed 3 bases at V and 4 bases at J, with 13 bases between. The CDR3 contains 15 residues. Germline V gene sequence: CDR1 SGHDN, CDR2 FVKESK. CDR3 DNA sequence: TGTGCCAGCAGCCAGGATCCAATCGGTTACAATGAGCAGTTCTTC. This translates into CASSQDPIGYNEQFF. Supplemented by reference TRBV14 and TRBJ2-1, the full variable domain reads EAGVTQFPSHSVIEKGQTVTLRCDPISGHDNLYWYRRVMGKEIKFLLHFVKESKQDESGMPNNRFLAERTGGTYSTLKVQPAELEDSGVYFCASSQDPIGYNEQFFGPGTRLTVL.

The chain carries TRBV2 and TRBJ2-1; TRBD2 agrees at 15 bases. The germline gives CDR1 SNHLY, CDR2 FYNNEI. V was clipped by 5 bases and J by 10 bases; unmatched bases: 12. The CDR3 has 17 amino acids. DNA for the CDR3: TGTGCCAGCAGTCCGGGACTAGCGGGAGGTCAAGGAGGGGAGCAGTTCTTC. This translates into CASSPGLAGGQGGEQFF.